This TCR beta chain appears in the sequencing data of a study of T cells in Graves' hyperthyroidism and ophthalmopathy (dated by TCRdb to the late 2010s). In terms of the full investigation: Peripheral blood was collected at initial diagnosis, before any treatment. To identify TCR V-J signatures that set the groups apart, the researchers used a discovery cohort of 100 patients, made up of under 45 with Graves' ophthalmopathy and around 58 with stable Graves' hyperthyroidism. Whether ophthalmopathy could be predicted prospectively was tested in an independent validation cohort made up of about 18 hyperthyroidism patients plus 17 patients who later progressed to ophthalmopathy. For training and testing, the 100 or so patients in the discovery cohort were randomly divided in a 7:3 ratio. Thyroid tissue and blood T-cell repertoires from six Graves' hyperthyroidism patients were also compared in the study. Following sampling, methimazole starting at 30 mg daily was given to hyperthyroidism patients, and high-dose intravenous methylprednisolone was given to ophthalmopathy patients. The paper reports TCR Vbeta CDR3 sequencing of fewer than 150 peripheral blood samples: under 45 ophthalmopathy, under 85 hyperthyroidism and around 17 progressor patients. Results and caveats for the whole study, not just this receptor: Most expanded thyroid clonotypes (frequency above 0.001) were also detected in blood, suggesting blood repertoires may reflect thyroid immune responses. During validation, the model predicted progression to ophthalmopathy a median of about 6.3 months ahead of onset, with almost 71% sensitivity and less than 85% specificity. Ophthalmopathy was separated from stable hyperthyroidism by a 13 V-J signature model, with about 86% sensitivity and approximately 84% specificity obtained in cross-validation and 80%/75% obtained in testing. No statistical method was used to fix the sample size in advance, and group allocation was not hidden from the investigators.

The CDR3 contains 16 residues, cysteine and phenylalanine counted. Here the CDR3 DNA is all that survives: 48 bases in frame from base 1. After removal of 3 bases from V and 0 bases from J, the junction retains 4 bases not matched to a gene. From the germline V gene, CDR1 is MNHEY and CDR2 is SVGAGI. The TCR beta CDR3 regions were amplified from the RNA transcripts. The TCR CDR3 was subjected to a first round of RT-PCR using the HTBI primer set and the Qiagen OneStep RT-PCR kit. Libraries were constructed in a second round of multiplex PCR, after which size selection and purification were performed. Libraries were sequenced paired-end with 100 bp reads on an Illumina HiSeq2000. The paper's data handling went like this. SOAPnuke was used to process the raw data, throwing out any read that contained adapters or uncalled bases, had a mean Phred below 15, or lacked an exact constant-primer or identifier match. High-quality paired reads were merged using COPE v1.2.5, and each unique nucleotide sequence was defined as a clonotype. MiTCR v1.1 was used to align the clonotypes against IMGT TRBV, TRBD and TRBJ reference segments. Only V-J combinations with frequency above 0.0001, covering roughly 99% of repertoires, were analysed. A TCS score was defined as the ratio of F50 (clonal expansion) to E x V (chaos), with BLOSUM62-based TCRdist applied between CDR3 peptides within each V-J. Welch's t-statistics and random forest reduced approximately 520 V-J features to around 14, which were used in a naive Bayes classifier (R e1071). TCRdb itself trimmed the public reads at Q25 with fastp, ran MiXCR and retained productive beta chains. Rows with a matching CDR3 protein are joined into one entry that keeps the most common DNA and genes. Here the V and J calls rest on TCRdb's processing, not on the authors' analysis. The sample yields around 260,000 distinct CDR3 sequences; less than 30% were counted once. The ten largest clones add up to around 28% of the sample.

This clonotype was counted at least ten times. No cognate antigen has been identified for it. No base quality values were provided; no much bigger clone lies one nucleotide off. Hyperthyroidism patients were newly diagnosed, had a disease duration of under 2 months, and were aged 18 to 65 years. The study excluded patients with uncontrolled infections, other autoimmune diseases, pregnancy or lactation. Diagnoses relied on clinical symptoms, serum thyroxine and TRAb, thyroid ultrasound and orbital computed tomography. Blood from progressor patients was collected at the time of first diagnosis with hyperthyroidism, before any ophthalmopathy symptoms had appeared. PBMCs were separated from over 9 ml of fresh peripheral blood using Ficoll-Paque density gradient centrifugation. Progressor patients were initially diagnosed with Graves' hyperthyroidism and developed ophthalmopathy during follow-up. Trizol reagent was used to extract total RNA, and RNA quality was then checked on an Agilent 2100 Bioanalyzer.

The chain was built from TRBV6-5 and TRBJ2-7; 11 nucleotides in the junction match TRBD2. The source material was blood. The TCR comes from a man aged 35 to 55 with Graves' hyperthyroidism that later progressed to Graves' ophthalmopathy. The nucleotides are TGTGCCAGCAGTTATTTCGGGACTAGCGGCTCCTACGAGCAGTACTTC. The translation is CASSYFGTSGSYEQYF.